Listed here are 17 T cell receptor beta chains from one sample, sequenced in a study of early T cells in non-severe SARS-CoV-2 infection. MiXCR, applied by TCRdb to the 5' RACE reads, yields one record per CDR3 protein. The sample lists roughly 51,000 distinct CDR3 sequences, over 7.5% occurring once. Sequencing input: whole blood. Every receptor here comes from an adult who was a healthcare worker with PCR-confirmed SARS-CoV-2 infection or an uninfected control (not recorded which).

This clonotype turned up a few times. The chain uses TRBV20-1 and TRBJ2-3; tentative D call: TRBD2 (5 bases). Between the trimmed V and J ends, which lost 0 bases and 2 bases, there was a span of 15 bases. The CDR3 totals 16 residues. Germline V gene sequence: CDR1 DFQATT, CDR2 SNEGSKA (reference sequence). CDR3 sequence: CSAREVERSFTDTQYF. The CDR3 DNA is TGCAGTGCTAGAGAAGTGGAGCGGTCGTTCACAGATACGCAGTATTTT.

This clonotype was detected ten times or more. V and J are TRBV3-1 and TRBJ2-1; the D gene is possibly TRBD1 (5 bases). This CDR3 has 15 amino acids. Germline V gene sequence: CDR1 LGHDT, CDR2 YNNKEL (reference sequence). V lost 2 bases and J 6 bases, leaving 14 bases between the germline ends. CDR3 sequence reads: CASSQKGQLFNEQFF. CDR3 bases: TGTGCCAGCAGCCAAAAGGGGCAACTCTTCAATGAGCAGTTCTTC.

The V and J genes are TRBV11-2 and TRBJ2-7; 10 nucleotides agree with TRBD2. The V and J ends lost 2 bases and 3 bases, in that order; junction bases with no gene match: 13. The CDR3 contains 18 residues. The germline gives CDR1 SGHAT, CDR2 FQNNGV. The CDR3 DNA follows: TGTGCCAGCAGCTTAATTGCAGCGGGAGGGCCCCTTTTCTACGAGCAGTACTTC. Amino acid sequence: CASSLIAAGGPLFYEQYF.

This clonotype was observed a handful of times. This chain connects TRBV7-8 to TRBJ2-4; TRBD1 aligns across 11 bases. V lost 6 bases to trimming and J lost 3 bases; unmatched junction nucleotides: 7. The CDR3 length is 16 residues. Germline assignment: CDR1 SGHVS and CDR2 FQNEAQ. As DNA, the CDR3 is TGTGCCAGCAGACCCGGGACAGGGGGTAGCAAAAACATTCAGTACTTC. It codes for CASRPGTGGSKNIQYF.

The CDR3 loop is CASSTFYEQYF. Here the CDR3 DNA reads TGTGCCAGCAGTACCTTTTACGAGCAGTACTTC. The chain recombines TRBV27 with TRBJ2-7; D call uncertain. Germline CDR1 and CDR2: MNHEY and SMNVEV (reference sequence). Trimming removed 5 bases at V and 4 bases at J, with 6 bases between. This CDR3 is 11 amino acids long.

The chain is built from TRBV9 and TRBJ2-1; 11 positions agree with TRBD2. Germline CDR1 SGDLS, CDR2 YYNGEE. This CDR3 is 15 amino acids long. After removal of 4 bases from V and 4 bases from J, the junction contained 4 bases not matched to a gene. CDR3 residues: CASSPRLAGYNEQFF. The CDR3 nucleotides are TGTGCCAGCAGCCCACGACTAGCGGGGTACAATGAGCAGTTCTTC.

This clonotype was detected many times. The V gene is TRBV4-2, the J gene TRBJ2-3; 7 bases match TRBD1. Losses at the gene ends were 3 bases for V and 2 bases for J; bases not matched to a gene: 5. Germline CDR1 LGHNA, CDR2 YNFKEQ. The CDR3 is 15 amino acids. CDR3: CASSQDDRDTDTQYF. The CDR3 region has the DNA TGTGCCAGCAGCCAGGACGACAGGGACACAGATACGCAGTATTTT.

This clonotype was found many times. This rearrangement joins TRBV27 to TRBJ2-3, with D uncertain. CDR3 length: 13 amino acids. Germline CDR1 MNHEY, CDR2 SMNVEV (reference sequence). The V and J ends lost 1 base and 6 bases respectively, with 8 bases between them. The CDR3 loop is CASSLYLFDTQYF. The CDR3 DNA follows: TGTGCCAGCAGTTTATATTTGTTCGATACGCAGTATTTT.

This clonotype was recorded a few times. The CDR3 DNA sequence: TGCGCCAGCAGCCACATGCCGCAAACAGGGGGCGAAGCCTACGAGCAGTACTTC. This translates into CASSHMPQTGGEAYEQYF. This chain connects TRBV5-1 to TRBJ2-7; 9 bases fit TRBD1. Germline CDR1 SGHRS, CDR2 YFSETQ. Germline trimming cut 4 bases from V and 2 bases from J; bases unmatched to any gene: 16. The length of the CDR3 is 18 residues. Supplemented by reference TRBV5-1 and TRBJ2-7, the full variable domain reads KAGVTQTPRYLIKTRGQQVTLSCSPISGHRSVSWYQQTPGQGLQFLFEYFSETQRNKGNFPGRFSGRQFSNSRSEMNVSTLELGDSALYLCASSHMPQTGGEAYEQYFGPGTRLTVT.

This clonotype has a handful of counts. The rearrangement uses TRBV20-1 and TRBJ1-1; TRBD1 agrees at 8 bases. Germline V CDR1 and CDR2: DFQATT, SNEGSKA (reference sequence). The CDR3 covers 13 residues. The trim removed 6 bases at V and 1 base at J, leaving 4 bases unmatched. The CDR3 sequence: CSARDRTNTEAFF. In DNA, the CDR3 is TGCAGTGCGAGGGACAGGACGAACACTGAAGCTTTCTTT.

The chain joins TRBV28 to TRBJ2-7; no clear D gene. The CDR3 has 13 amino acids. Looked up from germline, CDR1 is MDHEN and CDR2 is SYDVKM. Trimming took 6 bases from V and 3 from J, leaving 12 bases between them. CDR3 sequence (DNA): TGTGCCAGCAGGGGGTCCGGCCTCTACGAGCAGTACTTC. Its translation: CASRGSGLYEQYF.

This clonotype has just a few counts. V and J are TRBV2 and TRBJ2-7, with D possibly TRBD1 on 5 matching bases. Trimming took 4 bases from V and 7 from J, leaving 14 bases between them. This CDR3 is built from 13 residues. The germline V gene encodes CDR1 SNHLY and CDR2 FYNNEI. This CDR3 is CASSGQGAGEQYF. The CDR3 DNA reads TGTGCCAGCAGTGGCCAAGGGGCAGGGGAGCAGTACTTC. Looking up the rest from reference TRBV2 and TRBJ2-7 gives the full variable domain: EPEVTQTPSHQVTQMGQEVILRCVPISNHLYFYWYRQILGQKVEFLVSFYNNEISEKSEIFDDQFSVERPDGSNFTLKIRSTKLEDSAMYFCASSGQGAGEQYFGPGTRLTVT.

The rearrangement joins TRBV20-1 to TRBJ2-5, with D unclear. Germline CDR1 DFQATT, CDR2 SNEGSKA (reference sequence). Trimming removed 6 bases from V and 1 base from J, with 21 bases in between. CDR3 size: 16 residues. In DNA, the CDR3 is TGCAGTGCATCCCCGGGTACAGAACCTCTCCAAGAGACCCAGTACTTC. As protein: CSASPGTEPLQETQYF.

This clonotype was seen only a few times. CDR3 sequence: CASSQTANYGYTF. CDR3 in DNA: TGTGCCAGCAGCCAGACAGCTAACTATGGCTACACCTTC. This chain uses TRBV6-5 with TRBJ1-2, with a tentative D call TRBD1 (5 bases). This CDR3 contains 13 residues. V was pared by 6 bases and J by 0 bases, with 8 bases between. Looked up from germline, CDR1 is MNHEY and CDR2 is SVGAGI.

The chain employs TRBV6-4 and TRBJ1-1; D gene ambiguous. CDR1 and CDR2 (germline): MRHNA, SNTAGT. The CDR3 loop spans 13 amino acids. With 0 bases removed from V and 2 bases from J, the gap between germline ends came to 4 bases. CDR3 nucleotides: TGTGCCAGCAGTGACTCCGAAAACACTGAAGCTTTCTTT. Its protein is CASSDSENTEAFF.

This clonotype was counted at least ten times. The chain recombines TRBV2 with TRBJ2-7; 10 positions match TRBD2. After removal of 4 bases from V and 3 bases from J, the junction contained 3 bases not matched to a gene. This CDR3 has 14 amino acids. The germline gives CDR1 SNHLY, CDR2 FYNNEI. The CDR3: CASSAGLADYEQYF. The CDR3 nucleotides read TGTGCCAGCAGTGCAGGACTAGCGGACTACGAGCAGTACTTC.

The chain joins TRBV30 to TRBJ1-3, with D hard to call. CDR1 and CDR2 (germline): GTSNPN, SVGIG (reference sequence). The CDR3 covers 17 residues. Deletions cut 8 bases from V and 0 bases from J, with 23 bases between. The CDR3 DNA reads TGTGCCGTAACACCCGGCCCGAAGACATACTCTGGAAACACCATATATTTT. This translates into CAVTPGPKTYSGNTIYF.